This T cell receptor delta chain originates from a study of gamma-delta chains in newborns, infants, children. This clone was observed a handful of times. Other nucleotide sequences in the sample specify the same CDR3. TCRdb re-called the reads through CATT. The sample holds fewer than 13,000 delta-chain clones, approximately 9.5% seen once. CDR1 is GEAIGNYY, CDR2 EKD, per germline. This CDR3 has 20 amino acids. Trimming removed 0 bases from V and 0 bases from J; junction bases left unmatched: 7. The sequenced sample consisted of blood. The TCR sequence derives from a child who was a newborn, infant or young child, either healthy, febrile or measles-vaccinated (not recorded which). The V and J genes are TRDV2 and TRDJ3; 10 nucleotides agree with TRDD3. The CDR3 sequence: CACDTVGDTLSSWDTRQMFF. As DNA, the CDR3 is TGTGCCTGTGACACCGTGGGGGATACTCTGAGCTCCTGGGACACCCGACAGATGTTTTTC.